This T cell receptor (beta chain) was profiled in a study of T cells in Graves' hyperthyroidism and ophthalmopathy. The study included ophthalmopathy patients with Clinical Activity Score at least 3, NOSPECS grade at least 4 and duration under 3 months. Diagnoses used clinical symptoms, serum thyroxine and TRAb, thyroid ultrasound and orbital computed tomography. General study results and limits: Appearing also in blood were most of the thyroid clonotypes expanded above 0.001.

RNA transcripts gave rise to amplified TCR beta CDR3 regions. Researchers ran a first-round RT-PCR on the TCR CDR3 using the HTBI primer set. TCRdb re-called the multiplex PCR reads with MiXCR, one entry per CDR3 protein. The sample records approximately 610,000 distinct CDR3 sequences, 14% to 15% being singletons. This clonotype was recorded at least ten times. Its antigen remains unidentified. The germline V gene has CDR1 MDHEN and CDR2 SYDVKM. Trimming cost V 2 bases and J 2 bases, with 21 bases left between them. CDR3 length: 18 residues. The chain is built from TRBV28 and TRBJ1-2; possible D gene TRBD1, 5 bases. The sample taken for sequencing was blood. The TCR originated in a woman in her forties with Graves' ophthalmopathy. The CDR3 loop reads CASSLIVTSGRGNYGYTF. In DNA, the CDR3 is TGTGCCAGCAGTTTAATAGTTACTTCGGGGAGGGGAAACTATGGCTACACCTTC.